The sequence of this TCR beta chain was determined in a study of blood T cells in healthy people across ages. Study-level points and caveats: Older individuals had lower TCR beta diversity per million T cells (the decline was roughly linear).

This clonotype was seen more than once but under ten times. Its antigen is not identified. In terms of origin and age, donors were healthy Caucasian individuals from Russia aged roughly 6 to 95. A sample-barcoded 5' primer and a J-beta primer mix were used in a second PCR of about 7 to 12 cycles. Each CDR3 protein is one row after TCRdb ran MiXCR on the 5' RACE reads. Of 1.8 million or so distinct CDR3 sequences in the sample, 39% were seen once. Trimming pared 1 base from V and 0 bases from J, leaving 7 bases between. CDR3 size: 14 residues. This sequence was found in a human donor in good health. This sequence joins TRBV12-3 or TRBV12-4 and TRBJ2-7; D unclear. Sequenced sample: blood. CDR3 protein: CASSLDTSSYEQYF. CDR3 sequence (DNA): TGTGCCAGCAGTTTAGATACGAGCTCCTACGAGCAGTACTTC.